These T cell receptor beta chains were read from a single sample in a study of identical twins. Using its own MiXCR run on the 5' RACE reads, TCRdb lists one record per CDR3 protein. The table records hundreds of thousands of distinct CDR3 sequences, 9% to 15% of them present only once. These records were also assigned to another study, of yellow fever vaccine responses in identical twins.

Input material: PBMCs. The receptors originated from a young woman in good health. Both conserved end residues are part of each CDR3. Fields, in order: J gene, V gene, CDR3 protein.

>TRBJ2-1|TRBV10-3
CATAHNRAIKNNEQFF
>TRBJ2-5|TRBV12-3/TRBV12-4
CASSLSLIAGEETQYF
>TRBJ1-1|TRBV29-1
CSVAPAEAFF
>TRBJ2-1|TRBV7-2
CASSLGSRLPTDEQFF
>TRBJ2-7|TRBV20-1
CSASNRDRGPYEQYF
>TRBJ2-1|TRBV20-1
CSASPGLAGKASYNEQFF
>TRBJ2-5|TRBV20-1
CSASGGSANLIGTQYF
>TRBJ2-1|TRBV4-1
CASSQEVRPTSGRHNEQFF
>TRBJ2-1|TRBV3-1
CASSSRKRGGRNEQFF
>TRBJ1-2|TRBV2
CASEEGAHYGYTF
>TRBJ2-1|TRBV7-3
CASSSFWSEQFF
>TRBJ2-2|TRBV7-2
CASSLGGVHLTGELFF
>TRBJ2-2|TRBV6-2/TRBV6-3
CASRSWSGELFF
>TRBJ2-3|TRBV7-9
CASSSGQEATDTQYF
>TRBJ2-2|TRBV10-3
CAISDRTGTGELFF
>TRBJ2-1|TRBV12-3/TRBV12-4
CASSPSQGRRNEQFF
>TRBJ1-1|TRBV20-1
CSARDRGSYTEAFF
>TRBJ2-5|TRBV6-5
CASNWRAGETQYF
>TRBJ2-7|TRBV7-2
CASSNGQVGEQYF
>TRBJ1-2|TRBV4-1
CASSQTGRGDYGYTF
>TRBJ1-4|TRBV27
CASSFATNEKLFF
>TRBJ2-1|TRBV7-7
CASSSNRVDEQFF
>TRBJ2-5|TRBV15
CATSRDSGGPLWETQYF
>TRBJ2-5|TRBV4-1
CASSLWPTETQYF
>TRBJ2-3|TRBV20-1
CSASSLKRDSTDTQYF
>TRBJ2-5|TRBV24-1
CATSATAYQETQYF
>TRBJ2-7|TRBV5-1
CASSLATGSSYEQYF
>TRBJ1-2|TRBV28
CASSSPLLSYGYTF
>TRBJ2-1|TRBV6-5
CASGYKSSYNEQFF
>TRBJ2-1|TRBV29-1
CSVQEYNEQFF
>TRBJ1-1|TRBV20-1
CSASRNTEAFF
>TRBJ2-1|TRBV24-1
CATSDPISTRIYEQFF
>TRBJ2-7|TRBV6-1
CASSTQSGKYEQYF
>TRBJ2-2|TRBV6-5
CASSYSRSSGRAGTGELFF
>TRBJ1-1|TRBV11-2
CASSTRQGLNTEAFF
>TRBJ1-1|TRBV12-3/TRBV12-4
CASSFWNTEAFF
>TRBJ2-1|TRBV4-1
CASSHNDRGTLNEQFF
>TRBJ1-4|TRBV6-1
CASRTTGPTNEKLFF
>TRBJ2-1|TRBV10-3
CAISTGTSGLSYNEQFF
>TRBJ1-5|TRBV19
CASRVDRSLNQPQHF
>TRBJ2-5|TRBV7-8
CASSLVLLADQETQYF
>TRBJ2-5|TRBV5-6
CASSLGLAGVRLETQYF
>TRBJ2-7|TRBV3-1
CTSSPRPRGIAGTYEQYF
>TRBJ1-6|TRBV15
CATRGLGGKNSPLHF
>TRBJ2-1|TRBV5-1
CASSVGRVVDEQFF
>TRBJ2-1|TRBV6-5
CASSQGFSWDEQFF
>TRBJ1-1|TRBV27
CASSSSGVEAFF
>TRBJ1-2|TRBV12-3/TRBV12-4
CASTTTVWMDGYTF